What follows are 2 T cell receptor beta chains derived from one specimen sequenced in a study of shared clonotypes between healthy human individuals. Method: immunoSEQ multiplex PCR; TCRdb's copy keeps in-frame clones and lacks some. The data show about 490,000 clones, over 70% seen once. The sequencing input was PBMCs. These TCRs come from a woman in her thirties or forties in good health. Some clones in this sample may be carry-over from other donors' samples.

This clone is a singleton in its sample. A far larger clone lies a single base away; this is likely a read error. This rearrangement joins TRBV7-2 to TRBJ2-3; D may be TRBD2 (5 bases). Trimming removed 3 bases at V and 6 bases at J, with 7 bases between. Germline-derived CDR1 and CDR2 are SGHTA and FQGNSA. CDR3 length equals 12 residues. The CDR3 DNA reads as TGTGCCAGCAGCTTTTGCGGGGATACGCAGTATTTT. It yields the protein CASSFCGDTQYF.

The chain couples TRBV10-3 to TRBJ1-2; no definite D call. Trimming left V 7 bases short and J 4 bases short, with 19 bases between. There are 15 residues in the CDR3. The germline CDR1 and CDR2 sequences are ENHRY and SYGVKD. The CDR3 DNA follows: TGTGCCATCAACCAGGAAGGGCCCATAATCTATGGCTACACCTTC. Translating it yields CAINQEGPIIYGYTF.